The clone carrying this T cell receptor (beta chain) has ten or more counts. The antigen remains unidentified. The entry originates in a study of metastatic and nonmetastatic thyroid tumors. Study as a whole: Peripheral blood and tumor or nodule samples from malignant and benign thyroid patients were compared. Findings and limits, study-wide: Reports indicated that malignant thyroid tumors showed significantly higher TCR beta diversity than benign nodules did, in blood and tumor.

No patient received treatment before thyroid surgery. The length of the CDR3 is 16 residues. Trimming cost V 4 bases and J 1 base, with 14 bases left between them. Germline CDR1 is SGHNT and CDR2 is YENEEA. TCRdb used MiXCR to call clones anew from the PCR reads. Of approximately 30,000 clones in the sample, more than 15% are singletons; the top ten hold about 7%. Source material: blood. The clonotype was recovered from a female donor with papillary thyroid cancer or a benign thyroid nodule (not recorded which). Some clones in this sample may be carry-over from other donors' samples. The chain links TRBV11-3 to TRBJ2-1, with D perhaps matching TRBD1 or TRBD2 (5 bases each). The CDR3 nucleotides are TGTGCCAGCAGCTATCTGGGGGACCTTTCCTACAATGAGCAGTTCTTC. Translation: CASSYLGDLSYNEQFF.